The rows below give T cell receptor beta chains drawn from one sample of a study of cytomegalovirus exposure and HLA in healthy donors. Profiling relied on immunoSEQ multiplex PCR, and the TCRdb table lists in-frame clones only, not all of them. The sample includes roughly 140,000 clones, around 65% of them seen just once. Sequences were obtained from PBMCs. The receptors shown here come from a woman under 40 in good health and CMV-seropositive. The CDR3 runs from the conserved cysteine through the conserved F or W. The D gene is left open where the match is weak. The size field is filled for only some rows; it gives once, few, many or a size class.

D	size	V	J	DNA	CDR3
TRBD2	.	TRBV2	TRBJ2-3	TGTGCCAGCCATGCGCGGGGGGCCACAGATACGCAGTATTTT	CASHARGATDTQYF
.	few	TRBV7-8	TRBJ1-5	TGTGCCAGCAGGAGAGAACTGAATCAGCCCCAGCATTTT	CASRRELNQPQHF
.	.	TRBV5-5	TRBJ2-1	TGTGCCAGCAGCCGTACCGGGACTTACAATGAGCAGTTCTTC	CASSRTGTYNEQFF
.	.	TRBV29-1	TRBJ2-7	TGCAGCGCCCTAGGCCCGGGGATTATTTACGAGCAGTACTTC	CSALGPGIIYEQYF
TRBD1	.	TRBV19	TRBJ1-1	TGTGCCAGTAAGGGACAGGGGGCCCGGACTGAAGCTTTCTTT	CASKGQGARTEAFF
.	.	TRBV2	TRBJ1-1	TGTGCCAGCACCGGGGATTACACTGAAGCTTTCTTT	CASTGDYTEAFF
TRBD1	few	TRBV9	TRBJ2-5	TGTGCCAGCAGCGAGGGGGACAGAGAGACCCAGTACTTC	CASSEGDRETQYF
.	.	TRBV7-2	TRBJ2-5	TGTGCCAGCAGCTTAGGGATAGGGGGTCAAGAGACCCAGTACTTC	CASSLGIGGQETQYF
TRBD1	.	TRBV5-1	TRBJ1-2	TGCGCCAGCAGGGCGGGACAGAACTATGGCTACACCTTC	CASRAGQNYGYTF
.	.	TRBV19	TRBJ2-7	TGTGCCAGTAGACGCCGGGACTCCTTCAGCTCCTACGAGCAGTACTTC	CASRRRDSFSSYEQYF
TRBD1	.	TRBV6-5	TRBJ2-7	TGTGCCTGCGCCGGGGGACAGGGTGCCTACGAGCAGTACTTC	CACAGGQGAYEQYF
.	.	TRBV11-2	TRBJ1-3	TGTGCCAGCAGCTCCGGGGTCTCCTCTGGAAACACCATATATTTT	CASSSGVSSGNTIYF
.	.	TRBV4-1	TRBJ1-5	TGCGCCAGCAGCCAATCCGGGACGGGAGCGGATCAGCCCCAGCATTTT	CASSQSGTGADQPQHF
TRBD1	few	TRBV5-1	TRBJ1-1	TGCGCCAGCAGCGTACAGGGGAGGAACACTGAAGCTTTCTTT	CASSVQGRNTEAFF
.	.	TRBV6-5	TRBJ1-6	TGTGCCAGCAGGGACTGGGAAAATTCCCCCCTCCACTTT	CASRDWENSPLHF
TRBD1	.	TRBV18	TRBJ2-2	TGTGCCAGCTCCCCCACAGGGGGCAGGAACACCGGGGAGCTGTTTTTT	CASSPTGGRNTGELFF
TRBD1	few	TRBV7-9	TRBJ2-7	TGTGCCAGCAGCCACCGGGACAGGGCATCCTACGAGCAGTACTTC	CASSHRDRASYEQYF
.	.	TRBV29-1	TRBJ1-1	TGCAGCGTTGGAGGGACTGAAGCTTTCTTT	CSVGGTEAFF
.	.	TRBV5-1	TRBJ2-7	TGCGCCAGCAGCCCTCTGGGGGGAATGGGGCGAAGCTCCTACGAGCAGTACTTC	CASSPLGGMGRSSYEQYF
.	.	TRBV18	TRBJ1-2	TGTGCCAGCTCACCACTAGTGGACAGATCCTATGGCTACACCTTC	CASSPLVDRSYGYTF
TRBD1	.	TRBV11-3	TRBJ1-3	TGTGCCAGCAGCGTAAACAGGGGGTACTCGTGGGGAAACACCATATATTTT	CASSVNRGYSWGNTIYF
.	few	TRBV10-3	TRBJ2-5	TGTGCCATCAGTGAGTCACCCGGAGAGACCCAGTACTTC	CAISESPGETQYF
.	.	TRBV6-1	TRBJ1-3	TGTGCCAGCAGAGGCGGGGGAGGCTCTGGAAACACCATATATTTT	CASRGGGGSGNTIYF
TRBD2	few	TRBV28	TRBJ2-3	TGTGCCAGTAGCGGGGGGCCCACAGATACGCAGTATTTT	CASSGGPTDTQYF
.	few	TRBV7-9	TRBJ2-5	TGTGCCAGCAGCTCGGGGGTCCAAGAGACCCAGTACTTC	CASSSGVQETQYF
.	once	TRBV7-2	TRBJ1-2	TGTGCCAGCAGCCGAGACAGGAACTATGGCTACACCTTC	CASSRDRNYGYTF
.	.	TRBV5-1	TRBJ1-6	TGCGCCAGCAGCTTTACAGGGCTAGGGAATTCACCCCTCCACTTT	CASSFTGLGNSPLHF
TRBD2	.	TRBV5-4	TRBJ2-3	TGTGCCAGCAGCCTCCCGAGCGGGAGTACCACAGATACGCAGTATTTT	CASSLPSGSTTDTQYF
.	.	TRBV5-6	TRBJ1-5	TGTGCCAGCAGCTTCGGTTATCAGCCCCAGCATTTT	CASSFGYQPQHF
.	.	TRBV4-1	TRBJ1-5	TGCGCCAGCAGCAAAGACACTCTGGAGGGCATAGGTCAGCCCCAGCATTTT	CASSKDTLEGIGQPQHF
TRBD2	.	TRBV28	TRBJ2-1	TGTGCCAGCAGCTCCGACAATGGGGGGGTAGGCTACAATGAGCAGTTCTTC	CASSSDNGGVGYNEQFF
.	.	TRBV10-3	TRBJ1-2	TGTGCCATCAGTGAGTCGGGGCAAACCTATGGCTACACCTTC	CAISESGQTYGYTF
.	.	TRBV11-2	TRBJ2-7	TGTGCCAGCAGTCGTCCGCGGGGCGAGCAGTACTTC	CASSRPRGEQYF
.	.	TRBV7-5	TRBJ1-5	TGTGCCAGAAGCTTAGAAGGAGTGGGGCGGCTTAGCAATCAGCCCCAGCATTTT	CARSLEGVGRLSNQPQHF
TRBD1	.	TRBV29-1	TRBJ1-1	TGCAGCGCCGCAGGGACAGGGGGCACTGAGGACACTGAAGCTTTCTTT	CSAAGTGGTEDTEAFF
.	.	TRBV20-1	TRBJ2-5	TGCAGTGCCCCCGAAGAGACCCAGTACTTC	CSAPEETQYF
TRBD2	.	TRBV27	TRBJ2-5	TGTGCCAGCAGTTTACGACTAGCGGGGGAGACCCAGTACTTC	CASSLRLAGETQYF
.	once	TRBV13	TRBJ2-7	TGTGCCAGCAGCTTAACCCAGGGTGTCTCCTACGAGCAGTACTTC	CASSLTQGVSYEQYF
.	.	TRBV30	TRBJ1-4	TGTGCCTGGGCGCCCGATGCAACTAATGAAAAACTGTTTTTT	CAWAPDATNEKLFF
TRBD1	.	TRBV5-1	TRBJ2-2	TGCGCCAGCAGCCTACGGACAGGCAGAGCGAACACCGGGGAGCTGTTTTTT	CASSLRTGRANTGELFF
.	.	TRBV28	TRBJ1-1	TGTGCCAGCAGGTCAGGGGACCCAGACCTGAACACTGAAGCTTTCTTT	CASRSGDPDLNTEAFF
TRBD1	few	TRBV2	TRBJ1-2	TGTGCCAGCAGTGTAGGACGGGACAGGGTTTACGGCTACACCTTC	CASSVGRDRVYGYTF
.	.	TRBV29-1	TRBJ1-1	TGCAGCGGGGGGGAGGGATCCGGAGCTTTCTTT	CSGGEGSGAFF